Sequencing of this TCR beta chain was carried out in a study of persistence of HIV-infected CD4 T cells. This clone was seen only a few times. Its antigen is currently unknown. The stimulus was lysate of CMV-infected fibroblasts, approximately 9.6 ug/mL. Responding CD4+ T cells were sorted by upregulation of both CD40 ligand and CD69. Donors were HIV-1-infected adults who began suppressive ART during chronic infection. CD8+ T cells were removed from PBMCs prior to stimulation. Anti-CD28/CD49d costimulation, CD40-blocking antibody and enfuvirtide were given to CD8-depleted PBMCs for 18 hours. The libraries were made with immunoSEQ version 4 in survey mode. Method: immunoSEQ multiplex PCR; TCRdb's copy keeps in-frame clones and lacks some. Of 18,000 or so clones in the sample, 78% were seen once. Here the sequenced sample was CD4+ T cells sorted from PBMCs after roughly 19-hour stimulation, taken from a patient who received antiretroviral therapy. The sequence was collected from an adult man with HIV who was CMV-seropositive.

The CDR3 sequence: CASSSSTGDGYTF. The CDR3 region has the DNA TGTGCCAGCAGCTCCTCAACAGGGGACGGCTACACCTTC. The rearrangement joins TRBV3-1 (or the pseudogene TRBV3-2) to TRBJ1-2, with TRBD1 matching over 7 bases. The germline V gene has CDR1 LGHDT and CDR2 YNNKEL (reference sequence). V lost 5 bases to trimming and J lost 8 bases; unmatched junction nucleotides: 8. This CDR3 comprises 13 residues.